This TCR beta chain stems from a study of shared clonotypes between healthy human individuals. Naive CD8 isolation took CD45RO-negative cells positively selected for CCR7 and excluded terminally differentiated effector memory CD45RA+ cells. Germline-derived CDR1 and CDR2 are LGHNA and YSLEER. The V end lost 8 bases, the J end lost 8 bases, and 15 bases lay between the germline ends. This CDR3 has 13 amino acids. The assay was run at deep level. Across several immunoSEQ plates, the genomic DNA of each subset was split evenly. Data came from immunoSEQ multiplex PCR; TCRdb stores just in-frame clones and leaves some out. This sample has about 700,000 clones; about 91% occur once, and the top ten carry approximately 25%.

This chain connects TRBV4-3 to TRBJ1-4; TRBD1 is a possible D gene (5 bases). The TCR comes from a man aged 30 to 39 in good health. Sequenced material: naive CD8+ T cells sorted from blood. CDR3 protein: CASEQERGEKLFF. CDR3 nucleotide sequence: TGCGCCAGCGAACAGGAACGTGGGGAAAAACTGTTTTTT.